This TCR beta chain was obtained from a study of shared clonotypes between healthy human individuals. Whole-study results and caveats: With few donors, the genetic and exposure-history diversity represented was limited.

The CDR3 is made up of 17 amino acids. V lost 4 bases to trimming and J lost 5 bases, with 20 bases between them. Germline CDR1 SGHDN, CDR2 FVKESK. Every one of the donors was a Caucasian adult that lived in Nashville, Tennessee. Measured with immunoSEQ multiplex PCR; TCRdb has only the in-frame clones, and not every one. Of around 700,000 clones in the sample, 60% to 75% were seen once. In regard to this clone: Its antigen is currently unknown.

The sample comprised memory CD4+ T cells sorted from blood. Subset described: CD45RA-negative fraction. The TCR comes from a woman aged 25 to 45 in good health. V is TRBV14 and J is TRBJ2-2; D is possibly TRBD2 (5 bases). The CDR3 DNA sequence: TGTGCCAGCAGCCCTTCCCTAGGGAGTGGACGGACCGGGGAGCTGTTTTTT. It encodes CASSPSLGSGRTGELFF.